This TCR beta chain is from a study of blood T cell repertoires in COVID-19. In the study overall: Italy, Spain and the United States were the sources of the convalescent and acute COVID-19 samples. T cells, B-cell-depleted T cells, or PBMCs provided the cDNA or gDNA that served as material.

Authors' processing steps: Nucleated cell number was recorded as an estimate derived from reference gene primer amplification. Produced via immunoSEQ multiplex PCR; TCRdb's table is partial and in-frame only. V and J calls and clone size are given by that table; D and trimming were obtained from the DNA. Among 250,000 or so clones listed, 82% were seen once. The CDR3 is 13 residues long. V was clipped by 6 bases and J by 4 bases, with 12 bases between them. From germline, CDR1 is MDHEN and CDR2 SYDVKM. The source of this sequence is a woman in her 70s with acute or convalescent COVID-19. The J gene is TRBJ1-2, the V gene TRBV28, with D maybe TRBD1 (6 bases). The sample was peripheral blood. DNA for the CDR3: TGTGCCAGCAGGACGGGGGGCAGCTATGGCTACACCTTC. Its translation: CASRTGGSYGYTF.